The present T cell receptor (beta chain) was sequenced within a study of T cell responses to AZD1222 COVID-19 vaccine. Study-level findings and limits: Sampling that yielded the repertoires occurred only after the peak T cell response. Females outnumbered males among donors, who were mostly white British; clonal diversity was possibly underestimated.

Sequenced by immunoSEQ multiplex PCR; TCRdb stores in-frame clones only, minus some. The sample has 95,000 to 130,000 clones, about 90% seen once; the top ten hold over 7.5%. As for this clone: Its antigen is unknown.

Germline CDR1 is MNHEY and CDR2 is SVGAGI. The CDR3 runs 11 residues. V lost 6 bases and J 2 bases, leaving 3 bases between the germline ends. This TCR was sampled from an adult in good health. This material consisted of peripheral blood, taken on day 0 of AZD1222 vaccination. The rearrangement links TRBV6-5 to TRBJ2-3, with D unclear. The chain's CDR3 is CASRFTDTQYF. In nucleotides, the CDR3 is TGTGCCAGCAGATTCACAGATACGCAGTATTTT.